These 16 T cell receptor beta chains were sequenced from one sample in a study of shared T cell receptors in the human thymus (dated by TCRdb to the early 2020s). Library method: the immunoSEQ multiplex PCR assay. As stored in TCRdb, this immuneACCESS dataset retains in-frame rearrangements with V and J assigned. A fraction of the clones does not appear; measured against another copy, unresolved V genes explain less than half of the discrepancy, and the remainder lacks a known reason. The sample records just under 550,000 clones, roughly 74% of which are singletons. The top ten constitute around 0.012% of the sample. This same sample was also taken into another study, of human thymus T cells.

The material sequenced was thymocytes. All receptors come from a boy in the first two years of life with a congenital heart defect. Donor details come from another sample of the same person, matched by shared clones.

The chain employs TRBV27 and TRBJ2-6, with 11 nucleotides matching TRBD1. J gave up 3 bases and V 6 bases, and 7 bases lay outside the gene matches. The germline CDR1 and CDR2 sequences are MNHEY and SMNVEV (reference sequence). There are 17 residues in the CDR3. The CDR3 DNA follows: TGTGCCAGCAGAGGACAGGGGGCGCTTGGTGGGGCCAACGTCCTGACTTTC. Encoded protein: CASRGQGALGGANVLTF.

This clone has only a few counts. The CDR3 bases are TGTGCCTGGAGTCCTCCGGGACTAGCGGGAATCTACAATGAGCAGTTCTTC. Translating it yields CAWSPPGLAGIYNEQFF. The chain employs TRBV30 and TRBJ2-1; 13 positions agree with TRBD2. V was clipped by 2 bases and J by 3 bases; unmatched bases: 7. CDR3 size: 17 residues. Germline values: CDR1 GTSNPN, CDR2 SVGIG (reference sequence).

V usage is TRBV7-6 and J usage is TRBJ2-7, with 10 bases fitting TRBD1. The V gene end was trimmed by 5 bases and the J gene end by 3 bases; junction bases not matched to a gene: 4. CDR1 and CDR2 (germline): SGHVS, FNYEAQ. The CDR3 totals 14 residues. The CDR3 DNA reads TGTGCCAGCAGCCCCGACAGGGGGCTCTACGAGCAGTACTTC. Translated, it gives CASSPDRGLYEQYF. Looking up the rest from reference TRBV7-6 and TRBJ2-7 gives the full variable domain: GAGVSQSPRYKVTKRGQDVALRCDPISGHVSLYWYRQALGQGPEFLTYFNYEAQQDKSGLPNDRFSAERPEGSISTLTIQRTEQRDSAMYRCASSPDRGLYEQYFGPGTRLTVT.

The CDR3 coding sequence is TGTGCCAGCAGTAGCAGACAGGGAGGAGACTATGGCTACACCTTC. Encoded protein: CASSSRQGGDYGYTF. The genes are TRBV27 and TRBJ1-2; 7 bases are shared with TRBD1. V trimming: 5 bases; J trimming: 3 bases; junction bases outside the gene matches: 9. The CDR3 has 15 residues. Germline-derived CDR1 and CDR2 are MNHEY and SMNVEV (reference sequence).

This chain joins TRBV2 and TRBJ2-7; maybe TRBD1 (6 bases). Germline V CDR1 and CDR2: SNHLY, FYNNEI. V dropped 5 bases and J dropped 6 bases, with 8 bases sitting between them. This CDR3 has 11 residues. The CDR3 DNA reads TGTGCCAGCAGTCGGGACACCGAGCAGTACTTC. Translating gives CASSRDTEQYF.

The chain is built from TRBV30 and TRBJ2-7, with TRBD2 matching 9 bases. Trimming took 3 bases from V and 2 from J; bases not matched to a gene: 11. This CDR3 is 16 amino acids long. In germline, CDR1 is GTSNPN, CDR2 SVGIG (reference sequence). CDR3 sequence: CAWSAMGGRGPYEQYF. Written as DNA, the CDR3 is TGTGCCTGGAGCGCCATGGGCGGGAGGGGCCCCTACGAGCAGTACTTC.

This chain connects TRBV29-1 to TRBJ2-7; 9 bases align to TRBD1. CDR1 and CDR2 (germline): SQVTM, ANQGSEA. The CDR3 is made up of 13 amino acids. With 6 bases clipped from V and 4 bases from J, the junction kept 7 bases outside the gene matches. The CDR3 DNA reads TGCAGCGTCACAGGGGGCCAGAAATACGAGCAGTACTTC. Its translation: CSVTGGQKYEQYF.

The rearrangement joins TRBV28 to TRBJ2-7; 10 bases agree with TRBD1. V gave up 3 bases and J gave up 5 bases; unmatched junction bases: 10. The CDR3 runs to 16 residues. The V gene's germline CDR1 is MDHEN and CDR2 SYDVKM. For the CDR3, the DNA is TGTGCCAGCAGTTTTTGCGCCGGGACAGGGGATAACGAGCAGTACTTC. Translated: CASSFCAGTGDNEQYF. The variable domain in full, with the rest retrieved from reference TRBV28 and TRBJ2-7, is DVKVTQSSRYLVKRTGEKVFLECVQDMDHENMFWYRQDPGLGLRLIYFSYDVKMKEKGDIPEGYSVSREKKERFSLILESASTNQTSMYLCASSFCAGTGDNEQYFGPGTRLTVT.

This clone was recorded only once. The gene calls are TRBV11-2 and TRBJ2-1; D possibly corresponds to TRBD1 (5 bases). The germline CDR1 and CDR2 sequences are SGHAT and FQNNGV. The CDR3 sequence is 14 residues long. Trimming removed 0 bases from V and 5 bases from J, with 8 bases in between. The CDR3 nucleotides are TGTGCCAGCAGCTTAGAAGACAGAAACAATGAGCAGTTCTTC. It translates to CASSLEDRNNEQFF.

The V call is TRBV30, the J call TRBJ1-1; 8 nucleotides agree with TRBD1. Germline trimming cut 2 bases from V and 3 bases from J; bases unmatched to any gene: 2. Germline-derived CDR1 and CDR2 are GTSNPN and SVGIG (reference sequence). There are 13 residues in the CDR3. The CDR3 protein is CAWSQTGDTEAFF. In nucleotides, the CDR3 is TGTGCCTGGAGTCAGACAGGGGACACTGAAGCTTTCTTT.

V gene TRBV6-5 combines with J gene TRBJ2-7, with 10 nucleotides matching TRBD1. This CDR3 spans 15 amino acids. Trimming took 5 bases from V and 2 from J; bases not matched to a gene: 6. Germline lookup yields CDR1 MNHEY and CDR2 SVGAGI. The CDR3 bases are TGTGCCAGCAGTGGGCGGACAGGGGGTGCCTACGAGCAGTACTTC. Its protein product is CASSGRTGGAYEQYF.

The gene calls are TRBV28 and TRBJ1-2; TRBD1 aligns across 8 bases. Germline-derived CDR1 and CDR2 are MDHEN and SYDVKM. This CDR3 region has 19 residues. The V gene end was trimmed by 6 bases and the J gene end by 4 bases; junction bases not matched to a gene: 22. CDR3 bases: TGTGCCAGCAGCCCCATACTTCGGACAGGGAAGGGCTCTGTCTATGGCTACACCTTC. Translating gives CASSPILRTGKGSVYGYTF.

The rearrangement joins TRBV5-1 to TRBJ1-6; a weak D match, TRBD1 (5 bases). The CDR3 runs to 13 residues. CDR1 and CDR2 from the germline V gene are SGHRS and YFSETQ. Trimming pared 7 bases from V and 5 bases from J, leaving 10 bases between. The CDR3 sequence: CASQGPDNSPLHF. Written as DNA, the CDR3 is TGCGCCAGCCAGGGTCCGGATAATTCACCCCTCCACTTT.

As DNA, the CDR3 is TGTGCCAGCAGTTTCCGGAGCGGGATGTACACCGGGGAGCTGTTTTTT. Residues: CASSFRSGMYTGELFF. The chain joins TRBV27 to TRBJ2-2, with 7 bases that match TRBD2. J was trimmed by 3 bases and V by 3 bases; bases with no gene match: 7. This CDR3 contains 16 residues. Germline CDR1 MNHEY, CDR2 SMNVEV (reference sequence).

CDR3 residues: CSVESRYNEQFF. DNA of the CDR3: TGCAGCGTTGAAAGCAGGTACAATGAGCAGTTCTTC. The chain uses TRBV29-1 and TRBJ2-1; D uncertain. Trimming cost V 2 bases and J 4 bases, with 6 bases left between them. The CDR3 loop spans 12 amino acids. The germline gives CDR1 SQVTM, CDR2 ANQGSEA.

The J gene is TRBJ1-5, the V gene TRBV5-4; 8 bases match TRBD1. Germline trimming cut 3 bases from V and 2 bases from J; bases unmatched to any gene: 7. The CDR3 covers 16 residues. CDR1 and CDR2 (germline): SGHNT, YYREEE (reference sequence). CDR3 in DNA: TGTGCCAGCAGCTCGGACAGGGAGGGGGGCAATCAGCCCCAGCATTTT. Encoded protein: CASSSDREGGNQPQHF. Variable domain in full (rest from reference TRBV5-4 and TRBJ1-5): ETGVTQSPTHLIKTRGQQVTLRCSSQSGHNTVSWYQQALGQGPQFIFQYYREEENGRGNFPPRFSGLQFPNYSSELNVNALELDDSALYLCASSSDREGGNQPQHFGDGTRLSIL.